This T cell receptor (beta chain) emerged from a study of CD8+ T cells in alopecia areata. RNA extraction and reverse transcription yielded cDNA as sequencing template. Data came from immunoSEQ multiplex PCR; TCRdb stores just in-frame clones and leaves some out. The data show approximately 190,000 clones, 58% seen once. Documented treatment: oral pan-JAK inhibitor, 5-10 mg twice daily. V trimming: 2 bases; J trimming: 2 bases; junction bases outside the gene matches: 3. The CDR3 totals 15 residues. Germline V gives CDR1 MNHEY, CDR2 SVGAGI. The rearrangement uses TRBV6-5 and TRBJ2-5; 9 nucleotides match TRBD2. Sequencing was performed on CD4+ T cells sorted from blood, taken at week 24, from a patient treated with tofacitinib. The source is a human donor with alopecia areata. This chain's CDR3 is CASSYGLAPQETQYF. In DNA form, the CDR3 reads TGTGCCAGCAGTTACGGACTAGCGCCGCAAGAGACCCAGTACTTC.